These T cell receptor beta chains were read from a single sample in a study of OX40 agonist ivuxolimab in advanced cancers. The data were produced by immunoSEQ multiplex PCR, yet TCRdb's version contains in-frame clones alone and is incomplete. The table has roughly 76,000 clones, 80% to 95% seen once. The specimen comprised CD4+ or CD8+ T cells sorted from blood, sampled in a trial of the OX40 agonist ivuxolimab. Receptors were obtained from an adult with an advanced solid tumor such as melanoma, head and neck, liver or kidney cancer. Each CDR3 is given with its conserved first and last residue. A D gene is named only where the DNA matches it firmly. Expanded clones are given a class, and other clones once, few, many or no size at all.

D	V	J	size	DNA	CDR3
-	TRBV30	TRBJ2-3	-	TGTGCCTGGAGAGAAGGAGATACGCAGTATTTT	CAWREGDTQYF
-	TRBV5-4	TRBJ2-7	-	TGTGCCAGCAGCTTGGAGGGCCACAGCTCCTACGAGCAGTACTTC	CASSLEGHSSYEQYF
-	TRBV2	TRBJ1-1	-	TGTGCCAGCAGTGAACGCAGGTTGAACACTGAAGCTTTCTTT	CASSERRLNTEAFF
-	TRBV6-5	TRBJ1-1	-	TGTGCCAGCAGTTTCACAGTGAACACTGAAGCTTTCTTT	CASSFTVNTEAFF
-	TRBV27	TRBJ2-2	-	TGTGCCAGCAGTCCCGTAGGGGGTCGGGAGCTGTTTTTT	CASSPVGGRELFF
TRBD1	TRBV27	TRBJ2-1	-	TGTGCCAGCAGTTTCGGGCAGGGGGTTTACAATGAGCAGTTCTTC	CASSFGQGVYNEQFF
-	TRBV11-2	TRBJ2-3	-	TGTGCCACGTCCGGAGCCCCAGCCGTCACACCGGGCACAGATACGCAGTATTTT	CATSGAPAVTPGTDTQYF
-	TRBV10-3	TRBJ1-1	-	TGTGCCATCAGTGAGTCTTCGGGGATGAACACTGAAGCTTTCTTT	CAISESSGMNTEAFF
-	TRBV15	TRBJ1-5	medium-sized	TGTGCCACCAGCAGGACCGGGGACCTTGGCGGTCAGCCCCAGCATTTT	CATSRTGDLGGQPQHF
-	TRBV7-3	TRBJ1-2	-	TGTGCCAGCAGCTTAGGGGGGAACTATGGCTACACCTTC	CASSLGGNYGYTF
TRBD1	TRBV30	TRBJ1-1	-	TGTGCCTGGAGTGTACAGGGGTACACTGAAGCTTTCTTT	CAWSVQGYTEAFF
-	TRBV10-3	TRBJ2-7	-	TGTGCCATCAGTGACATGGCACCCCCCTACGAGCAGTACTTC	CAISDMAPPYEQYF
-	TRBV6-5	TRBJ1-5	-	TGTGCCAGCAGTTACTCCGGGGGTAATAGCAATCAGCCCCAGCATTTT	CASSYSGGNSNQPQHF
-	TRBV5-1	TRBJ2-3	-	TGCGCCAGCAGCTTGACCGGGATGGAAGGGTATTTT	CASSLTGMEGYF
TRBD1	TRBV4-1	TRBJ2-7	-	TGCGCCAGCAGCCAAGACGGGACAGGGGCCTACGAGCAGTACTTC	CASSQDGTGAYEQYF
-	TRBV9	TRBJ1-4	-	TGTGCCAGCAGCGTAGCTGGACGGGCAACTAATGAAAAACTGTTTTTT	CASSVAGRATNEKLFF
-	TRBV27	TRBJ1-1	-	TGTGCCAGCAGTTTTAACGGGGGCGCAGCTGAAGCTTTCTTT	CASSFNGGAAEAFF